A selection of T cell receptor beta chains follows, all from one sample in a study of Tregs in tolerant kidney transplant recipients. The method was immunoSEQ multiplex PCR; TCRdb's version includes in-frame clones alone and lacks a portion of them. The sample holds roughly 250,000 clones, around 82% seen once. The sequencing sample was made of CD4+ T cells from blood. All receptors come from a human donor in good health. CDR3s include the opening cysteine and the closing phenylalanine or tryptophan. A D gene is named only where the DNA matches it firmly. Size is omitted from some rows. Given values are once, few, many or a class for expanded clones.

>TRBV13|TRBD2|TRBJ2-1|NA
CASSPALAGANEQFF
TGTGCCAGCAGCCCCGCACTAGCGGGTGCCAATGAGCAGTTCTTC
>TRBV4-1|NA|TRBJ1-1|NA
CASSPRVDVLEAFF
TGCGCCAGCAGCCCCCGAGTAGATGTTTTGGAAGCTTTCTTT
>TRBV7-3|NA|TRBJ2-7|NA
CASSPSGSYEQYF
TGTGCCAGCAGCCCGAGCGGCTCCTACGAGCAGTACTTC
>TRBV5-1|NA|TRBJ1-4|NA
CASSSQGSDEKLFF
TGCGCCAGCAGCTCCCAGGGAAGCGATGAAAAACTGTTTTTT
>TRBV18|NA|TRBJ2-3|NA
CASSPRVARVPLTDTQYF
TGTGCCAGCTCACCACGTGTAGCGCGCGTCCCACTCACAGATACGCAGTATTTT
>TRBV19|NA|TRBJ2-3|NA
CATTTGVFSDTQYF
TGTGCCACCACAACTGGGGTCTTCTCAGATACGCAGTATTTT
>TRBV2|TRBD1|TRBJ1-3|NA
CASSVRTGGFSSGNTIYF
TGTGCCAGCAGTGTTCGGACAGGGGGCTTTAGCTCTGGAAACACCATATATTTT
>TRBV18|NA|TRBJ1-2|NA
CASSPSNGQSYYGYTF
TGTGCCAGCTCTCCCTCGAATGGACAGAGCTACTATGGCTACACCTTC
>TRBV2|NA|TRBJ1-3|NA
CASSDLGLSSGNTIYF
TGTGCCAGCAGTGATCTAGGACTGAGCTCTGGAAACACCATATATTTT
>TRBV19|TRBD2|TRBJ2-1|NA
CASSIGTSGYNEQFF
TGTGCCAGTAGCATAGGGACTAGCGGCTACAATGAGCAGTTCTTC
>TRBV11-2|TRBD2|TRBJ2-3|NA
CASSLASQGGTDTQYF
TGTGCCAGCAGCTTAGCTTCCCAGGGAGGGACAGATACGCAGTATTTT
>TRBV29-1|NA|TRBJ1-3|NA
CSVAETSGNTIYF
TGCAGCGTTGCTGAAACCTCTGGAAACACCATATATTTT
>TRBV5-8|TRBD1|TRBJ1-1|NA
CASSWGIPDREDTEAFF
TGTGCCAGCAGCTGGGGTATCCCGGACAGGGAGGACACTGAAGCTTTCTTT
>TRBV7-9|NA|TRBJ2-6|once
CASSKPPGHSSGANVLTF
TGTGCCAGCAGCAAACCTCCGGGACACAGCTCTGGGGCCAACGTCCTGACTTTC
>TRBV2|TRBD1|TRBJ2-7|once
CASSEGQGYYEQYF
TGTGCCAGCAGTGAGGGACAGGGGTACTACGAGCAGTACTTC
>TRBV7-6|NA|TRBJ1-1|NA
CASSAGLNTEAFF
TGTGCCAGCAGCGCGGGACTGAACACTGAAGCTTTCTTT
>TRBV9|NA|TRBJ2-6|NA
CASSAPWGRAPSGANVLTF
TGTGCCAGCAGCGCCCCTTGGGGGCGCGCGCCCTCTGGGGCCAACGTCCTGACTTTC
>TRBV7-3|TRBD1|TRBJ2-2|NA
CASSSGTANTGELFF
TGTGCCAGCAGCTCGGGGACAGCGAACACCGGGGAGCTGTTTTTT
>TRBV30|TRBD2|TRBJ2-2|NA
CAWSGSSGERGHRGAVF
TGTGCCTGGAGTGGGTCCAGCGGGGAGCGGGGCCACCGGGGAGCTGTTTTT
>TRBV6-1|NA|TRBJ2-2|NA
CASLASTNTGELFF
TGTGCCAGCCTTGCAAGTACGAACACCGGGGAGCTGTTTTTT
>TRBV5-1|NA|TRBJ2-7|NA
CASSLPGGDEQYF
TGCGCCAGCAGCCTACCAGGGGGGGACGAGCAGTACTTC
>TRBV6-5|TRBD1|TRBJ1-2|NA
CASSYLPGQGANGYTF
TGTGCCAGCAGTTACTTGCCGGGACAGGGGGCTAATGGCTACACCTTC
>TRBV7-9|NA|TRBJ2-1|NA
CASSLAGQLAVEQFF
TGTGCCAGCAGCTTAGCCGGACAGCTTGCGGTTGAGCAGTTCTTC
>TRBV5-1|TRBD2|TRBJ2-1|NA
CASSSRLADYNEQFF
TGCGCCAGCAGCTCCAGACTAGCGGACTACAATGAGCAGTTCTTC
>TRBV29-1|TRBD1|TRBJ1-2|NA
CSAGTEFNYGYTF
TGCAGCGCTGGGACAGAGTTTAACTATGGCTACACCTTC
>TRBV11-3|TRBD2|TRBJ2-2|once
CASSPGRSANTGELFF
TGTGCCAGCAGCCCCGGGAGGAGCGCGAACACCGGGGAGCTGTTTTTT
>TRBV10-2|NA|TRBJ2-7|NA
CASRWDYEQYF
TGCGCCAGCAGGTGGGACTACGAGCAGTACTTC
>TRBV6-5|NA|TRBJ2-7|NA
CASKPRGSGYEQYF
TGTGCCAGCAAACCACGCGGCTCCGGATACGAGCAGTACTTC
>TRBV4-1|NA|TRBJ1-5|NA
CASSEEGDQPQHF
TGCGCCAGCAGCGAAGAGGGCGACCAGCCCCAGCATTTT
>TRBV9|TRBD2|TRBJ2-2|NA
CASRSAGGAGELFF
TGTGCCAGCAGATCGGCGGGAGGTGCCGGGGAGCTGTTTTTT
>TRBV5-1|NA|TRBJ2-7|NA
CASSGTPGVQQYF
TGCGCCAGCAGCGGGACACCGGGGGTGCAGCAGTACTTC
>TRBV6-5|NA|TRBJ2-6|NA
CASGSGSSGANVLTF
TGTGCCAGCGGGTCCGGGTCCTCTGGGGCCAACGTCCTGACTTTC
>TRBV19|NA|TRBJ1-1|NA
CASSRVPRGWYTEAFF
TGTGCCAGTAGTAGGGTCCCCAGGGGCTGGTACACTGAAGCTTTCTTT
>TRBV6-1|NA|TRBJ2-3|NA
CASTPNAASTDTQYF
TGTGCCAGCACTCCAAACGCAGCTAGCACAGATACGCAGTATTTT
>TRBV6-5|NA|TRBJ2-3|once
CASSYGQGLSQDTQYF
TGTGCCAGCAGTTACGGGCAGGGGCTGAGCCAAGATACGCAGTATTTT
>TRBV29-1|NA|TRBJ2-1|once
CSGHGAGQSYNEQFF
TGCAGCGGCCATGGTGCGGGACAGTCTTACAATGAGCAGTTCTTC
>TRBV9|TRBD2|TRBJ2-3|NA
CASSVRGAGGPDTQYF
TGTGCCAGCAGCGTCAGAGGAGCGGGGGGGCCAGATACGCAGTATTTT
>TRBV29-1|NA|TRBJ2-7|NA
CSVEAPQGLDYEQYF
TGCAGCGTTGAAGCCCCCCAGGGGCTGGATTACGAGCAGTACTTC
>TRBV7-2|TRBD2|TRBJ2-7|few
CASSPYPGLAGVEQYF
TGTGCCAGCAGCCCTTATCCGGGACTAGCGGGAGTTGAGCAGTACTTC
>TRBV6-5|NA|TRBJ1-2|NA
CASSTRTEIGYGYTF
TGTGCCAGCAGTACTCGGACAGAAATTGGCTATGGCTACACCTTC
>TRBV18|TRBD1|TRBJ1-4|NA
CASSLGQNEKLFF
TGTGCCAGCTCACTGGGACAGAATGAAAAACTGTTTTTT
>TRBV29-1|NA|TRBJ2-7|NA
CSGSNSYEQYF
TGCAGCGGATCCAACTCCTACGAGCAGTACTTC
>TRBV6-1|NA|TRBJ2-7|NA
CASSEAPGGIYEQYF
TGTGCCAGCAGTGAAGCGCCAGGGGGGATCTACGAGCAGTACTTC
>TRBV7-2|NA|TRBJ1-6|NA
CASSLEGSYNSPLHF
TGTGCCAGCAGCTTAGAGGGCTCCTATAATTCACCCCTCCACTTT
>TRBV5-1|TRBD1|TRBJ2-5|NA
CASSLRTGRQETQYF
TGCGCCAGCAGCTTGCGGACAGGGAGGCAAGAGACCCAGTACTTC
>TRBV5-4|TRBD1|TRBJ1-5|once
CASSLEGDRGRAGNQPQHF
TGTGCCAGCAGCTTAGAAGGGGACAGGGGACGGGCGGGCAATCAGCCCCAGCATTTT